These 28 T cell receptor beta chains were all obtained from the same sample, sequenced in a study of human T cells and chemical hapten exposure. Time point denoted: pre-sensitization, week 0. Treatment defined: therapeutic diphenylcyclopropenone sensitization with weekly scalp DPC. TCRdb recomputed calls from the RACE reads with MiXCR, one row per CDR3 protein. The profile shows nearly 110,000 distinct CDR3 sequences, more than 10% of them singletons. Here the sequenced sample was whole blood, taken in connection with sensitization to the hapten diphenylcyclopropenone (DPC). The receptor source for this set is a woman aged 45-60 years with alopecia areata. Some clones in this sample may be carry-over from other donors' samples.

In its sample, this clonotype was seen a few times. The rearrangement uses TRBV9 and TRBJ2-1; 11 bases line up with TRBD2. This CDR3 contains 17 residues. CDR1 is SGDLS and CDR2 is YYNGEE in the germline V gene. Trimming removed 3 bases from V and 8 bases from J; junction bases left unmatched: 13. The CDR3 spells CASSAQPLAGGLDEQFF. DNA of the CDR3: TGTGCCAGCAGCGCGCAACCTCTAGCGGGAGGATTGGATGAGCAGTTCTTC.

CDR3 sequence: CASRYPTSGGNEQFF. For the CDR3, the DNA is TGTGCCAGCAGATATCCAACTAGCGGGGGCAATGAGCAGTTCTTC. The genes are TRBV6-2 or TRBV6-3 and TRBJ2-1; 11 nucleotides align to TRBD2. CDR3 length: 15 residues. Germline values: CDR1 MNHEY, CDR2 SVGEGT. With V trimmed by 6 bases and J by 6 bases, 7 bases remained unmatched.

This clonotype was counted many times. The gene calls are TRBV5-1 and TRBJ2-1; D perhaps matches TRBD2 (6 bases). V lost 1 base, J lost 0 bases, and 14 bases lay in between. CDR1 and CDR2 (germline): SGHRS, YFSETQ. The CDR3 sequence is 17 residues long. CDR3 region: CASSLQGGASSYNEQFF. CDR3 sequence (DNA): TGCGCCAGCAGCTTGCAGGGCGGGGCAAGCTCCTACAATGAGCAGTTCTTC. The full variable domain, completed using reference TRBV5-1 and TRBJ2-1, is KAGVTQTPRYLIKTRGQQVTLSCSPISGHRSVSWYQQTPGQGLQFLFEYFSETQRNKGNFPGRFSGRQFSNSRSEMNVSTLELGDSALYLCASSLQGGASSYNEQFFGPGTRLTVL.

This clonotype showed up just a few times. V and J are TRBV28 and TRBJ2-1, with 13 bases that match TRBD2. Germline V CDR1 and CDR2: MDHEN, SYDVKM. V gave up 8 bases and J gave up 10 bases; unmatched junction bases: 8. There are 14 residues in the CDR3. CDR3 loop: CASGSPGLAGEQFF. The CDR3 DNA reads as TGTGCCAGCGGCTCGCCGGGACTAGCGGGAGAGCAGTTCTTC. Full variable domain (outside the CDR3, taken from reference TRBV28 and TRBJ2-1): DVKVTQSSRYLVKRTGEKVFLECVQDMDHENMFWYRQDPGLGLRLIYFSYDVKMKEKGDIPEGYSVSREKKERFSLILESASTNQTSMYLCASGSPGLAGEQFFGPGTRLTVL.

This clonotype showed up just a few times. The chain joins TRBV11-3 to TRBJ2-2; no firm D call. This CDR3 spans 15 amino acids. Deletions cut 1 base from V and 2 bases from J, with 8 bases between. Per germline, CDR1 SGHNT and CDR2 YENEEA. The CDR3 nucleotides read TGTGCCAGCAGCTTAGGGGTCCCTAACACCGGGGAGCTGTTTTTT. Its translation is CASSLGVPNTGELFF. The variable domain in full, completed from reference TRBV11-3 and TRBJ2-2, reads EAGVVQSPRYKIIEKKQPVAFWCNPISGHNTLYWYLQNLGQGPELLIRYENEEAVDDSQLPKDRFSAERLKGVDSTLKIQPAELGDSAVYLCASSLGVPNTGELFFGEGSRLTVL.

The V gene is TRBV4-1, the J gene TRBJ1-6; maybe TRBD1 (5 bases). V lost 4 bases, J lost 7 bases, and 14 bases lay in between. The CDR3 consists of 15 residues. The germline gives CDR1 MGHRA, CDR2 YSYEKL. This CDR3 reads CASSRGIGGNSPLHF. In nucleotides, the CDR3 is TGCGCCAGCAGCCGAGGGATCGGGGGAAATTCACCCCTCCACTTT.

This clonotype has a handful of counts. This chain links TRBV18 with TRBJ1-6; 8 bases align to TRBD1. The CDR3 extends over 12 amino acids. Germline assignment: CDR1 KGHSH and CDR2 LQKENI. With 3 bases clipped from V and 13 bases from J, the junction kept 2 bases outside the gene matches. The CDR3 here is CASSPDRAPLHF. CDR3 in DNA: TGTGCCAGCTCACCGGACAGGGCCCCCCTCCACTTT.

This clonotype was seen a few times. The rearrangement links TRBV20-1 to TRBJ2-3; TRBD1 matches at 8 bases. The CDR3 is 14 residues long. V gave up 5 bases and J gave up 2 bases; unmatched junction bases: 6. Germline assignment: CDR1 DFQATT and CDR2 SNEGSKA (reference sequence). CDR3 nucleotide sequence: TGCAGTGCTCCCGGACAGGGAACCACAGATACGCAGTATTTT. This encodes CSAPGQGTTDTQYF.

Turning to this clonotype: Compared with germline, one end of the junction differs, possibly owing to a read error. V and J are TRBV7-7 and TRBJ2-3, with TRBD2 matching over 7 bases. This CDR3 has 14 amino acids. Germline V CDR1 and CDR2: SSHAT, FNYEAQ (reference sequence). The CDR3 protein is CASSLVRGADTQYF. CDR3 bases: TGTGCTAGCAGCTTAGTACGGGGGGCAGATACGCAGTATTTT. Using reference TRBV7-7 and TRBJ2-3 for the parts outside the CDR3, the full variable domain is GAGVSQSPRYKVTKRGQDVTLRCDPISSHATLYWYQQALGQGPEFLTYFNYEAQPDKSGLPSDRFSAERPEGSISTLTIQRTEQRDSAMYRCASSLVRGADTQYFGPGTRLTVL.

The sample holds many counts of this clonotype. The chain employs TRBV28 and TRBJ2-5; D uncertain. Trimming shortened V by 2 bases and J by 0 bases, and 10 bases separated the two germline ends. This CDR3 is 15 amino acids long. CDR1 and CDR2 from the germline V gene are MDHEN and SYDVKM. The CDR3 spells CASSLQTRYQETQYF. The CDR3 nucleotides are TGTGCCAGCAGTTTACAAACAAGGTACCAAGAGACCCAGTACTTC.

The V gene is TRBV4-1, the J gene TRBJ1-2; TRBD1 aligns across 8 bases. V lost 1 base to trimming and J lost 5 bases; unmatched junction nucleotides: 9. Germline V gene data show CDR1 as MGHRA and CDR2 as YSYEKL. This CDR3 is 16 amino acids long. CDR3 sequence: CASSQVPLDRGYGYTF. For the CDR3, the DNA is TGCGCCAGCAGCCAAGTTCCCCTCGACAGGGGATATGGCTACACCTTC.

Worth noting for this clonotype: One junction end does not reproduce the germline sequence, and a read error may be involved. This CDR3 reads CASSRTGTGLIAVPF. DNA for the CDR3: TGTGCCAGCAGTCGGACGGGGACAGGACTTATTGCCGTACCATTT. This chain links TRBV6-6 with TRBJ1-4, with 8 bases fitting TRBD1. The CDR3 loop spans 15 amino acids. The germline CDR1 and CDR2 sequences are MNHNY and SVGAGI (reference sequence).

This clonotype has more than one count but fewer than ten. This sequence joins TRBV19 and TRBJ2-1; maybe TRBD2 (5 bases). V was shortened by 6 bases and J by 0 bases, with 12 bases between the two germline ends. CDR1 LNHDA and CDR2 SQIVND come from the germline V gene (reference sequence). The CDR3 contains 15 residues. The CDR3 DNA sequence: TGTGCCAGTAGCAGGAGGACCTACTCCTACAATGAGCAGTTCTTC. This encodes CASSRRTYSYNEQFF.

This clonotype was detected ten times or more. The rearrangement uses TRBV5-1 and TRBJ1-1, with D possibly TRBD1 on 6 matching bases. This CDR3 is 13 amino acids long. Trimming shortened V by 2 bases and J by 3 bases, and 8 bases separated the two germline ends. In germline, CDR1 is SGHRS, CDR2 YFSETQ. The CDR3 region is CASSLNRDTEAFF. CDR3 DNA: TGCGCCAGCAGCTTAAACAGGGACACTGAAGCTTTCTTT.

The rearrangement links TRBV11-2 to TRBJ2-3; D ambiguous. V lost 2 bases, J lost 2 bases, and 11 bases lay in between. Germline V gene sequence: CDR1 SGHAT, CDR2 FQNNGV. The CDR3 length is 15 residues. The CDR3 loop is CASSLNAEPTDTQYF. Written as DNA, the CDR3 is TGTGCCAGCAGCTTAAACGCGGAACCCACAGATACGCAGTATTTT.

CDR3 in amino acids: CSAKKEYEQYF. CDR3 nucleotide sequence: TGCAGTGCAAAAAAGGAATACGAGCAGTACTTC. V and J are TRBV20-1 and TRBJ2-7; D is undetermined. This CDR3 is 11 amino acids long. V lost 6 bases and J lost 4, with 10 bases in between. The V gene's germline CDR1 is DFQATT and CDR2 SNEGSKA (reference sequence).

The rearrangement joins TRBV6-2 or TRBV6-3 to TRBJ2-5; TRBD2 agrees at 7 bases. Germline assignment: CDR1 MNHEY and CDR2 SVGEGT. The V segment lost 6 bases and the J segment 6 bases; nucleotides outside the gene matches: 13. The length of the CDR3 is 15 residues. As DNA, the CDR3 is TGTGCCAGCAGCTGGGACTACGGCACGGGGAAGACCCAGTACTTC. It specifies CASSWDYGTGKTQYF.

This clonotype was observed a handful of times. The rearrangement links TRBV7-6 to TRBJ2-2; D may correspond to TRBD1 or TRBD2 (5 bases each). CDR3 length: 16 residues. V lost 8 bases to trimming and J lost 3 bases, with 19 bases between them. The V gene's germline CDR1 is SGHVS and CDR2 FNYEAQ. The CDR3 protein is CASRLTGADYTGELFF. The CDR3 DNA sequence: TGTGCCAGCCGCCTTACCGGGGCAGACTACACCGGGGAGCTGTTTTTT.

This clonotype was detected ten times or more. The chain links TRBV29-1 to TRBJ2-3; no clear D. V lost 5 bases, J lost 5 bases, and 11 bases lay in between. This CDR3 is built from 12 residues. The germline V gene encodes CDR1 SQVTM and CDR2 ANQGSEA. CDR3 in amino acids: CSVRPPGDTQYF. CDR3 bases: TGCAGCGTTCGCCCCCCGGGAGATACGCAGTATTTT.

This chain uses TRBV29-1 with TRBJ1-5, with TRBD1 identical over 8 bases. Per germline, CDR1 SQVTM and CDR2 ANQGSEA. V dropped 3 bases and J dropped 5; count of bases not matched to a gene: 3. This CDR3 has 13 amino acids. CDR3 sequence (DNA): TGCAGCGTTGAGACAGGGGCCGATCAGCCCCAGCATTTT. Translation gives CSVETGADQPQHF.

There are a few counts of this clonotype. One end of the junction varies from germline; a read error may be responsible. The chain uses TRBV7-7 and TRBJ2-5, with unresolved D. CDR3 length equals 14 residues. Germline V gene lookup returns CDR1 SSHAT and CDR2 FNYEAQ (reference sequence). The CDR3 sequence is CASSFWKRRETQYF. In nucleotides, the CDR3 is TGTGCTAGCAGCTTCTGGAAACGGAGAGAGACCCAGTACTTC.

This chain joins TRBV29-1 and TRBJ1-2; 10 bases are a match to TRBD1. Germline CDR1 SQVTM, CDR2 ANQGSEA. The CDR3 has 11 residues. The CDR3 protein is CGDRGRGGYTF. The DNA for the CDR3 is TGCGGCGACAGGGGGCGGGGTGGCTACACCTTC.

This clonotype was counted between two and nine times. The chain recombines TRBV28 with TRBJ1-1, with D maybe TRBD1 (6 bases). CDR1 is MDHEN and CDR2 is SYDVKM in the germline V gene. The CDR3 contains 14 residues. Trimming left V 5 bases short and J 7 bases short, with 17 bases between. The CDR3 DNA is TGTGCCAGCAGTCGTTACGGGGGCTACCTTGAAGCTTTCTTT. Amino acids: CASSRYGGYLEAFF.

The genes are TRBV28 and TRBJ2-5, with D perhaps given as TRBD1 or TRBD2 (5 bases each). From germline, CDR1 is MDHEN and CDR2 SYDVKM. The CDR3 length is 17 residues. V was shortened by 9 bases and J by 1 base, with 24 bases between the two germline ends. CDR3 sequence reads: CASHYRGTRVIQETQYF. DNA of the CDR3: TGTGCCAGTCATTATCGGGGCACGCGGGTGATCCAAGAGACCCAGTACTTC.

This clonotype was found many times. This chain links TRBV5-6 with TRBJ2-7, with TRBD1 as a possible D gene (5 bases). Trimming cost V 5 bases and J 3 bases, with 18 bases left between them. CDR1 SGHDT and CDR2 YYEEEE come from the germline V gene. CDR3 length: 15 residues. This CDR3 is CASRPEGAGHYEQYF. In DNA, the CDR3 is TGTGCCAGCAGACCAGAAGGAGCTGGACACTACGAGCAGTACTTC.

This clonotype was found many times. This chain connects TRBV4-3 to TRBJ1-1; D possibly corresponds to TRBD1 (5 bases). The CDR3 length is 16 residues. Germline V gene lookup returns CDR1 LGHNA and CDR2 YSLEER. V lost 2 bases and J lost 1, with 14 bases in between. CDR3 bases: TGCGCCAGCAGCCAAAATATAGACAGCAGGAACACTGAAGCTTTCTTT. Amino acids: CASSQNIDSRNTEAFF.

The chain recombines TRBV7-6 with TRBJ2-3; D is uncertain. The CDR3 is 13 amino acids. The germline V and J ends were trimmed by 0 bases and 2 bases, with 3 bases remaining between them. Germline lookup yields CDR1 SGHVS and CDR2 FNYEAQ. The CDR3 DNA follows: TGTGCCAGCAGCTTAGCGCCCACAGATACGCAGTATTTT. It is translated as CASSLAPTDTQYF.

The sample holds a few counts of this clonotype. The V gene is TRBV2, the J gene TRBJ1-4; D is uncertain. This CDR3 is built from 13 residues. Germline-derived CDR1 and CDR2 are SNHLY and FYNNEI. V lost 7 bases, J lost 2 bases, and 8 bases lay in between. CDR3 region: CASMTTTNEKLFF. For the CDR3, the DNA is TGTGCCAGCATGACAACCACTAATGAAAAACTGTTTTTT.